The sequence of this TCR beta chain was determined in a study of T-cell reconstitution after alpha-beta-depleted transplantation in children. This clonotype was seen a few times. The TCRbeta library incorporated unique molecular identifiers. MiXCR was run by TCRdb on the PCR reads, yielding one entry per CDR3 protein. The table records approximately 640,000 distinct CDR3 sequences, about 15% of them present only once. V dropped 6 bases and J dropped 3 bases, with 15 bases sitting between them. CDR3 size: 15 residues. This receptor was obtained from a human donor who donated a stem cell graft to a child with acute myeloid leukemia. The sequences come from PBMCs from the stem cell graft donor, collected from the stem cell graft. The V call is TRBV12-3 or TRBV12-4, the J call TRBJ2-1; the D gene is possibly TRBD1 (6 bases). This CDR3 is CASSPGRGVYNEQFF. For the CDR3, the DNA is TGTGCCAGCAGCCCCGGCAGGGGCGTCTACAATGAGCAGTTCTTC.